This T cell receptor (beta chain) was captured in a study of cytomegalovirus exposure and HLA in healthy donors. Study results and limitations: Roughly uniform sequencing depth across donors was assumed, possibly incorrectly. Sequencing had likely introduced a cluster of highly shared sequence variants as an artifact. Prior analysis indicated that the majority of TCR beta V segments exhibited productivity approximately 90% or approximately 30% of the time.

This CDR3 has 13 amino acids. Germline V gene data show CDR1 as SGHVS and CDR2 as FNYEAQ. Trimming took 6 bases from V and 3 from J; bases not matched to a gene: 5. Concerning this clone itself: The antigen remains undetermined.

PCR was performed using 60 Vbeta and 13 Jbeta primers. The assay was immunoSEQ multiplex PCR, and TCRdb's table has in-frame clones only and misses some. The sample carries 150,000 to 200,000 clones, 60% to 85% recorded once. This clonotype was obtained from a girl between 5 and 17 years old in good health and CMV-seropositive. The sample comprised PBMCs. The genes are TRBV7-6 and TRBJ2-7, with 7 bases fitting TRBD1. The CDR3 sequence: CASSRRDSYEQYF. The CDR3 nucleotides are TGTGCCAGCAGTCGACGGGACAGCTACGAGCAGTACTTC.